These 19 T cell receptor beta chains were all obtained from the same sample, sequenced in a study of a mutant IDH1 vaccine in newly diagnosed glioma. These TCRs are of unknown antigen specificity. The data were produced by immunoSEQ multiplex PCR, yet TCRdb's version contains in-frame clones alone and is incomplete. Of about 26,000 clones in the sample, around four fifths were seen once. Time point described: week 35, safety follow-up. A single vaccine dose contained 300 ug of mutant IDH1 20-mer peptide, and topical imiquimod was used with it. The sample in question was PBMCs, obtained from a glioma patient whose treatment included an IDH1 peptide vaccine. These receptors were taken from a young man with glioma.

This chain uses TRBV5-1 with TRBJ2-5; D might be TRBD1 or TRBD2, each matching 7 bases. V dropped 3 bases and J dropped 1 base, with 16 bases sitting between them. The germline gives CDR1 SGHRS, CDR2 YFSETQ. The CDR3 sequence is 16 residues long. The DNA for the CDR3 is TGCGCCAGCAGCTACAAGACAGGGAGGGTCCAAGAGACCCAGTACTTC. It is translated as CASSYKTGRVQETQYF.

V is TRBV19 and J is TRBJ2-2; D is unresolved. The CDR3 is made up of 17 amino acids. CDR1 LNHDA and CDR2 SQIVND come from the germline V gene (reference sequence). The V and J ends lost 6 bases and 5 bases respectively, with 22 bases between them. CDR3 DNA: TGTGCCAGTAGGACCCCTTACGCGTCGTTGGGGACCGGGGAGCTGTTTTTT. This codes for CASRTPYASLGTGELFF.

The DNA of the CDR3 is TGTGCCAGTCGGGGCCTGAACACTGAAGCTTTCTTT. Its translation is CASRGLNTEAFF. The chain has TRBV5-4 and TRBJ1-1; tentative D call: TRBD1 (5 bases). V lost 8 bases to trimming and J lost 0 bases, with 8 bases between them. The germline CDR1 and CDR2 sequences are SGHNT and YYREEE (reference sequence). This CDR3 region has 12 residues.

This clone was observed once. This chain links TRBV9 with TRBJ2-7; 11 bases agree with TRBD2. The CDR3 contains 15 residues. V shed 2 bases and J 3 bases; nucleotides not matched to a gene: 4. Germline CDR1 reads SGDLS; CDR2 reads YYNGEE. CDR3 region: CASSVLAGGHYEQYF. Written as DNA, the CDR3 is TGTGCCAGCAGCGTTTTAGCGGGGGGGCACTACGAGCAGTACTTC. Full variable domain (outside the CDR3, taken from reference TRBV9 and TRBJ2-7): DSGVTQTPKHLITATGQRVTLRCSPRSGDLSVYWYQQSLDQGLQFLIQYYNGEERAKGNILERFSAQQFPDLHSELNLSSLELGDSALYFCASSVLAGGHYEQYFGPGTRLTVT.

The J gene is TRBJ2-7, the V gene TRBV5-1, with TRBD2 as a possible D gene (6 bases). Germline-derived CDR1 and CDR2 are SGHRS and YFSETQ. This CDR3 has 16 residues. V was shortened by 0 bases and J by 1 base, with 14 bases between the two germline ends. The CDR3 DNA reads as TGCGCCAGCAGCTTGGGGGCGGCTAGCGAGTCCTACGAGCAGTACTTC. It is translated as CASSLGAASESYEQYF. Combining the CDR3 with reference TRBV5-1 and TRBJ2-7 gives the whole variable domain KAGVTQTPRYLIKTRGQQVTLSCSPISGHRSVSWYQQTPGQGLQFLFEYFSETQRNKGNFPGRFSGRQFSNSRSEMNVSTLELGDSALYLCASSLGAASESYEQYFGPGTRLTVT.

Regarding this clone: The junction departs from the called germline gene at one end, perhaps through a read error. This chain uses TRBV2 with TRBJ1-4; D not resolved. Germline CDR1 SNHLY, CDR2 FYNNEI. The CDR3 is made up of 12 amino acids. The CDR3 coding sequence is TGTGCCTGCAGTGCAACTAATGAAAAACTGTTTTTT. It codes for CACSATNEKLFF.

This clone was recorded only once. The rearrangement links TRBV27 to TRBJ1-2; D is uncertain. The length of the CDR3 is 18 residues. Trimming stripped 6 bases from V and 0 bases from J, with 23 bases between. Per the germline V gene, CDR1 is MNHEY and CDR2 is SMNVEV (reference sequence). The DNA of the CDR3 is TGTGCCAGCAGCCCAAGTAACCTTCGACCGCCCTCTAACTATGGCTACACCTTC. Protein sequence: CASSPSNLRPPSNYGYTF.

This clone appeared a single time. The CDR3 reads CASSLELGPNQPQHF. CDR3 nucleotides: TGTGCCAGCAGCCTAGAACTGGGGCCCAATCAGCCCCAGCATTTT. The J gene is TRBJ1-5, the V gene TRBV7-2; D might be TRBD1 (5 bases). Germline V CDR1 and CDR2: SGHTA, FQGNSA. This CDR3 has 15 residues. Trimming left V 5 bases short and J 3 bases short, with 14 bases between.

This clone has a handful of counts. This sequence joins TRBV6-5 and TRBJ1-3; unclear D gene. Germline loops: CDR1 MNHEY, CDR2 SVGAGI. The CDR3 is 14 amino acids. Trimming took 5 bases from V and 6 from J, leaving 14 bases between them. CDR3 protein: CASSTWNQENTIYF. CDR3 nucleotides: TGTGCCAGCAGTACTTGGAATCAGGAAAACACCATATATTTT.

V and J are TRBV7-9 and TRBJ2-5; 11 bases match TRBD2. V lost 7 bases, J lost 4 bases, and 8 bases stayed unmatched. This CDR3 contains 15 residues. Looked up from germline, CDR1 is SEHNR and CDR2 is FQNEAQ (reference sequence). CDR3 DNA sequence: TGTGCCAGCACTAAGGGCCTAGCGGGGGGAGAGACCCAGTACTTC. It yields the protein CASTKGLAGGETQYF.

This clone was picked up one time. The CDR3 loop is CASSIATGRGGTGTGELFF. In nucleotides, the CDR3 is TGTGCCAGTAGTATAGCTACCGGCAGGGGAGGGACGGGCACCGGGGAGCTGTTTTTT. This chain connects TRBV19 to TRBJ2-2, with D perhaps matching TRBD2 (7 bases). CDR1 and CDR2 from the germline V gene are LNHDA and SQIVND (reference sequence). The CDR3 has 19 residues. Trimming left V 1 base short and J 4 bases short, with 22 bases between.

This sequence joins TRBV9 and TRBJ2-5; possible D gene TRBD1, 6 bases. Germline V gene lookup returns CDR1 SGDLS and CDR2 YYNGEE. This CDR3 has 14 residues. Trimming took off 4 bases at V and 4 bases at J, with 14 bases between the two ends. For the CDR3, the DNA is TGTGCCAGCAGCTCCCAAGGACAGTCAGAGACCCAGTACTTC. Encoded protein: CASSSQGQSETQYF.

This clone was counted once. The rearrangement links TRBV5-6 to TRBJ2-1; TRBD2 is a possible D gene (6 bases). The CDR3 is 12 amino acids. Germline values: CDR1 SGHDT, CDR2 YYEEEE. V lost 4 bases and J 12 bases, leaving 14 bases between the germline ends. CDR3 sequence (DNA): TGTGCCAGCAGCGGCGGGGAGGACTGGCAGTTCTTC. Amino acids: CASSGGEDWQFF.

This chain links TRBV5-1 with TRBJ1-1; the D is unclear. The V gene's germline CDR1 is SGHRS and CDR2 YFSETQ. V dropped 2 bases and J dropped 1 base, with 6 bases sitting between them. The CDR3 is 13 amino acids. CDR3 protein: CASSLEENTEAFF. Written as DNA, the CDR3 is TGCGCCAGCAGCTTAGAGGAGAACACTGAAGCTTTCTTT.

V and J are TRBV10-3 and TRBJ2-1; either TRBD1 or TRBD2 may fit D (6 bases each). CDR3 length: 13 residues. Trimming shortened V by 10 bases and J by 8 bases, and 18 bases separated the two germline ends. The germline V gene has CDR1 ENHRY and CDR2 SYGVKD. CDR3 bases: TGTGCCACCTCTTTCGGGGGCGGCGATGAGCAGTTCTTC. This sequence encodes CATSFGGGDEQFF.

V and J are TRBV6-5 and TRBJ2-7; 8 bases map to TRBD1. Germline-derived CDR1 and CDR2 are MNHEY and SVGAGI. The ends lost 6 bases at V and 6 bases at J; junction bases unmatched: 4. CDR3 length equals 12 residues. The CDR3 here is CASSFTGGEQYF. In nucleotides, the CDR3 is TGTGCCAGCAGCTTTACAGGGGGCGAGCAGTACTTC.

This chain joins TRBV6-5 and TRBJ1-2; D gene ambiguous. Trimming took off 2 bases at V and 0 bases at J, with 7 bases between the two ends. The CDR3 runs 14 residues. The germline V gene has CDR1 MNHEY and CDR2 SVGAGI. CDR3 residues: CASSYGAANYGYTF. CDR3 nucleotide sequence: TGTGCCAGCAGTTACGGTGCAGCTAACTATGGCTACACCTTC.

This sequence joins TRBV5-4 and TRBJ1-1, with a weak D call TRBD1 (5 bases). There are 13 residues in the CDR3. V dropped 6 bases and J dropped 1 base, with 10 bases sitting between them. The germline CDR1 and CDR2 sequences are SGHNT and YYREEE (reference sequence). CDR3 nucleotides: TGTGCCAGCAACCCTCAGGGGAACACTGAAGCTTTCTTT. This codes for CASNPQGNTEAFF.

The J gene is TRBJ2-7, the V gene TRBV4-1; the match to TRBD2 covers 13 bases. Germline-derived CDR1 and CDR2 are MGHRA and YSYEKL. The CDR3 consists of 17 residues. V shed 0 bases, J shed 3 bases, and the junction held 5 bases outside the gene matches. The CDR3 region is CASSQEEGLAGIYEQYF. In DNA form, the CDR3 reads TGCGCCAGCAGCCAAGAGGAGGGACTAGCGGGGATCTACGAGCAGTACTTC.